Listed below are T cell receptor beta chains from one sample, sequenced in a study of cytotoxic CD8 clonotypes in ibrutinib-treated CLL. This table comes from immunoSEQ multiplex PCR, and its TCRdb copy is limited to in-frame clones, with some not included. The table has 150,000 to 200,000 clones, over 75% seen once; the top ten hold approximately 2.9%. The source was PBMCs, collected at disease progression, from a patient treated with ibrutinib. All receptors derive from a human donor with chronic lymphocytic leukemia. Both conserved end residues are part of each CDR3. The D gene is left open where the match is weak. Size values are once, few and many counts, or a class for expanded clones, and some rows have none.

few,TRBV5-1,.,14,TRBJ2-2,CASRGPGATGELFF,TGCGCCAGCAGAGGACCGGGAGCCACCGGGGAGCTGTTTTTT
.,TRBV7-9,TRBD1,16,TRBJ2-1,CASSPGQGVLYNEQFF,TGTGCCAGCAGCCCAGGACAGGGGGTGCTCTACAATGAGCAGTTCTTC
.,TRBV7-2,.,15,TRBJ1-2,CASRLTRGFDYGYTF,TGTGCCAGCAGGCTCACCAGGGGATTTGACTATGGCTACACCTTC
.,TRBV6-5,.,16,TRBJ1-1,CASSYSMILMNTEAFF,TGTGCCAGCAGTTACTCAATGATACTCATGAACACTGAAGCTTTCTTT
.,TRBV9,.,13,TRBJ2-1,CASSVVGHNEQFF,TGTGCCAGCAGCGTAGTAGGACACAATGAGCAGTTCTTC
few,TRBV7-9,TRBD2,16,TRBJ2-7,CASSLEGLAGGQGQYF,TGTGCCAGCAGCTTGGAAGGACTAGCGGGAGGTCAGGGGCAGTACTTC
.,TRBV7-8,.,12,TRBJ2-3,CASSLLVDTQYF,TGTGCCAGCAGCCTCCTCGTGGATACGCAGTATTTT
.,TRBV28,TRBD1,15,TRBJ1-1,CASSFHRTGGTEAFF,TGTGCCAGCAGTTTCCACAGGACAGGGGGCACTGAAGCTTTCTTT
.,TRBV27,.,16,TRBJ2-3,CASSLTGWGITDTQYF,TGTGCCAGCAGTTTAACGGGGTGGGGAATCACAGATACGCAGTATTTT
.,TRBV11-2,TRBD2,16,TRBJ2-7,CASSLQPGLAEYEQYF,TGTGCCAGCAGCTTACAACCGGGACTAGCAGAATACGAGCAGTACTTC
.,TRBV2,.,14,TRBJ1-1,CASSESGYNTEAFF,TGTGCCAGCAGTGAATCCGGCTATAACACTGAAGCTTTCTTT
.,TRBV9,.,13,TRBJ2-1,CASSVESQNEQFF,TGTGCCAGCAGCGTAGAGAGCCAGAATGAGCAGTTCTTC
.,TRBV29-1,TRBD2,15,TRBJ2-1,CSVVKAGGPYNEQFF,TGCAGCGTTGTTAAGGCGGGAGGGCCCTACAATGAGCAGTTCTTC
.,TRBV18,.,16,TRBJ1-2,CASSPSGTTLNYGYTF,TGTGCCAGCTCACCATCCGGGACAACGCTTAACTATGGCTACACCTTC
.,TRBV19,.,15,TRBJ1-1,CASNPLGGMNTEAFF,TGTGCCAGTAACCCCTTGGGGGGGATGAACACTGAAGCTTTCTTT
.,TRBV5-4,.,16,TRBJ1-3,CASSLEGRDVRNTIYF,TGTGCCAGCAGCTTGGAGGGGAGGGATGTGAGAAACACCATATATTTT
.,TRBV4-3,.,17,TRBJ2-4,CASSQAYDALAKNIQYF,TGCGCCAGCAGCCAAGCATACGATGCCCTAGCCAAAAACATTCAGTACTTC
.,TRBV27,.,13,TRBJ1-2,CASSEREGYGYTF,TGTGCCAGCAGTGAAAGGGAGGGCTATGGCTACACCTTC
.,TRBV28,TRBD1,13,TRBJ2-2,CASGQDNTGELFF,TGTGCCAGCGGACAGGACAACACCGGGGAGCTGTTTTTT
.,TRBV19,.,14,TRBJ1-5,CASSFSAENQPQHF,TGTGCCAGTAGTTTTAGCGCAGAAAATCAGCCCCAGCATTTT
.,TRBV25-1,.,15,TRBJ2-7,CASSVQYPKNYEQYF,TGTGCCAGCAGCGTTCAATACCCCAAAAACTACGAGCAGTACTTC